The rows below give T cell receptor beta chains drawn from one sample of a study of blood T cell repertoires in COVID-19. Libraries were prepared by immunoSEQ multiplex PCR; TCRdb keeps only in-frame clonotypes and omits some of them. Of 250,000 to 400,000 clones in the sample, about nine tenths are singletons; the top ten hold 2.6%. Sequencing used PBMCs or T cells enriched from blood (not recorded which). These receptors were obtained from a man aged 55 to 70 who had recovered from COVID-19. Both conserved end residues are part of each CDR3. Each record gives: clone size, J gene, D gene, V gene, CDR3 DNA, CDR3 protein. D genes are given only for firm matches. A row's size may be missing; if present it is once, few, many or a size class.

abundance: once; j_gene: TRBJ1-5; d_gene: NA; v_gene: TRBV3-1/TRBV3-2; CDR3nt: TGTGCCAGCAGCCAAACAGGGAGGGATCAGCCCCAGCATTTT; CDR3aa: CASSQTGRDQPQHF
abundance: NA; j_gene: TRBJ2-3; d_gene: TRBD2; v_gene: TRBV6-2/TRBV6-3; CDR3nt: TGTGCCAGCAGTTATTCCGGGACTAGCGAGACTAGCACAGATACGCAGTATTTT; CDR3aa: CASSYSGTSETSTDTQYF
abundance: NA; j_gene: TRBJ1-1; d_gene: NA; v_gene: TRBV27; CDR3nt: TGTGCCAGCAGTTGGCAGGCAGGAGGCACTGAAGCTTTCTTT; CDR3aa: CASSWQAGGTEAFF
abundance: NA; j_gene: TRBJ2-2; d_gene: NA; v_gene: TRBV5-4; CDR3nt: TGTGCCAGCAGCTTTGGGGGAGGGAACACCGGGGAGCTGTTTTTT; CDR3aa: CASSFGGGNTGELFF
abundance: NA; j_gene: TRBJ1-1; d_gene: NA; v_gene: TRBV10-1; CDR3nt: TGCGCCAGCAGTGGGACTCTCGGCAGGGACAAGAACACTGAAGCTTTCTTT; CDR3aa: CASSGTLGRDKNTEAFF
abundance: once; j_gene: TRBJ2-3; d_gene: NA; v_gene: TRBV5-1; CDR3nt: TGCGCCAGCAGCTTGCAACAGCCAAGCACAGATACGCAGTATTTT; CDR3aa: CASSLQQPSTDTQYF
abundance: NA; j_gene: TRBJ1-4; d_gene: NA; v_gene: TRBV7-9; CDR3nt: TGTGCCAGCAGCTTCGACACAACTAATGAAAAACTGTTTTTT; CDR3aa: CASSFDTTNEKLFF
abundance: NA; j_gene: TRBJ2-7; d_gene: TRBD1; v_gene: TRBV4-1; CDR3nt: TGCGCCAGCAGCCAAATGCCGGGACAGGGTTTCTACGAGCAGTACTTC; CDR3aa: CASSQMPGQGFYEQYF
abundance: NA; j_gene: TRBJ2-5; d_gene: NA; v_gene: TRBV5-1; CDR3nt: TGCGCCAGCAGCTTGGATGTACAAGAGACCCAGTACTTC; CDR3aa: CASSLDVQETQYF
abundance: NA; j_gene: TRBJ1-6; d_gene: TRBD1; v_gene: TRBV30; CDR3nt: TGTGCCTGGAGTGTCCGGGACAGGGGGAGGAATTCACCCCTCCACTTT; CDR3aa: CAWSVRDRGRNSPLHF
abundance: NA; j_gene: TRBJ1-2; d_gene: NA; v_gene: TRBV7-9; CDR3nt: TGTGCCAGCAGCATCTTTAGCAGCTCGCGCGGCTACACCTTC; CDR3aa: CASSIFSSSRGYTF
abundance: NA; j_gene: TRBJ2-3; d_gene: TRBD2; v_gene: TRBV11-3; CDR3nt: TGTGCCAGCAGCTTGGTTTTTGGACTAGCGACTAGCACAGATACGCAGTATTTT; CDR3aa: CASSLVFGLATSTDTQYF
abundance: NA; j_gene: TRBJ1-3; d_gene: TRBD1; v_gene: TRBV2; CDR3nt: TGTGCCGGCAACATTAAACCGGGACAGGCATTACTTGGAAACACCATATATTTT; CDR3aa: CAGNIKPGQALLGNTIYF
abundance: NA; j_gene: TRBJ1-1; d_gene: NA; v_gene: TRBV15; CDR3nt: TGTGCCACCAGCAGAGGGCTCGGGGGTTCGACGAACACTGAAGCTTTCTTT; CDR3aa: CATSRGLGGSTNTEAFF
abundance: NA; j_gene: TRBJ2-1; d_gene: TRBD2; v_gene: TRBV3-1/TRBV3-2; CDR3nt: TGTGCCAGCAGACAAACTAGCGGGAGCTCCCTATACAATGAGCAGTTCTTC; CDR3aa: CASRQTSGSSLYNEQFF
abundance: NA; j_gene: TRBJ1-1; d_gene: NA; v_gene: TRBV5-8; CDR3nt: TGTGCCAGCAGCTTGGAGTTCAGGGGCACTGAAGCTTTCTTT; CDR3aa: CASSLEFRGTEAFF
abundance: NA; j_gene: TRBJ1-2; d_gene: TRBD1; v_gene: TRBV18; CDR3nt: TGTGCCAGCTCGTGGGACAGGGGTCTAGTCGGTGGCTACACCTTC; CDR3aa: CASSWDRGLVGGYTF
abundance: NA; j_gene: TRBJ2-7; d_gene: NA; v_gene: TRBV6-6; CDR3nt: TGTGCCAGCAGTCCCCGGTGGGAGCAGTACTTC; CDR3aa: CASSPRWEQYF
abundance: NA; j_gene: TRBJ2-1; d_gene: NA; v_gene: TRBV24-1; CDR3nt: TGTGCCACCAGTGACCCACTAGCCCGAAACAATGAGCAGTTCTTC; CDR3aa: CATSDPLARNNEQFF
abundance: NA; j_gene: TRBJ1-5; d_gene: NA; v_gene: TRBV11-2; CDR3nt: TGTGCCAGCAGCCCGACGGCGGGGGCAGGACAGCCCCAGCATTTT; CDR3aa: CASSPTAGAGQPQHF
abundance: NA; j_gene: TRBJ2-7; d_gene: TRBD1; v_gene: TRBV4-3; CDR3nt: TGCGCCAGCAGCCAACGACAGGGCTCCTACGAGCAGTACTTC; CDR3aa: CASSQRQGSYEQYF
abundance: once; j_gene: TRBJ1-2; d_gene: NA; v_gene: TRBV30; CDR3nt: TGTGCCTGGCAGTCTATATGGACTCCGAAGGGCTATGGCTACACCTTC; CDR3aa: CAWQSIWTPKGYGYTF
abundance: NA; j_gene: TRBJ1-2; d_gene: NA; v_gene: TRBV7-9; CDR3nt: TGTGCCAGCAGCTTAGAAAGCCTCGCGGGCGGCTACACCTTC; CDR3aa: CASSLESLAGGYTF
abundance: NA; j_gene: TRBJ2-1; d_gene: NA; v_gene: TRBV4-1; CDR3nt: TGCGCCAGCAGCCAAGGCCCCCCAGCAAGACACTCCTACAATGAGCAGTTCTTC; CDR3aa: CASSQGPPARHSYNEQFF